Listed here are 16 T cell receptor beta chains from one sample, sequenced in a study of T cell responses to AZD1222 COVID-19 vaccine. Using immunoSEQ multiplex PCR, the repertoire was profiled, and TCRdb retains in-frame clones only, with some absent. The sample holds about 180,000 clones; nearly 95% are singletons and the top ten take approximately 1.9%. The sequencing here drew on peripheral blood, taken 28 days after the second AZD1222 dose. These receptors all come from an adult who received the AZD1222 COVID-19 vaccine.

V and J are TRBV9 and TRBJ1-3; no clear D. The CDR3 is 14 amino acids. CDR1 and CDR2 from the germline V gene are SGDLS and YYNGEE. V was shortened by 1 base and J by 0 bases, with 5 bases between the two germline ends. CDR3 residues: CASSVYSSGNTIYF. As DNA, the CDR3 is TGTGCCAGCAGCGTATACAGCTCTGGAAACACCATATATTTT.

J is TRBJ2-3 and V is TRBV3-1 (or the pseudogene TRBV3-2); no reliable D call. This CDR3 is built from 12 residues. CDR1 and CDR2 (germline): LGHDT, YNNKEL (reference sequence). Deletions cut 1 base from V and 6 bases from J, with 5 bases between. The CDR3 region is CASSQGWDTQYF. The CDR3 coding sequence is TGTGCCAGCAGCCAAGGGTGGGATACGCAGTATTTT.

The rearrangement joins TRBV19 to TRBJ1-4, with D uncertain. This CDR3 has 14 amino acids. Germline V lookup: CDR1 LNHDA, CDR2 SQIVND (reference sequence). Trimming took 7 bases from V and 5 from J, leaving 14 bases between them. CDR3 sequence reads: CASKSAGINEKLFF. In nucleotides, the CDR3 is TGTGCCAGTAAAAGCGCCGGGATAAATGAAAAACTGTTTTTT.

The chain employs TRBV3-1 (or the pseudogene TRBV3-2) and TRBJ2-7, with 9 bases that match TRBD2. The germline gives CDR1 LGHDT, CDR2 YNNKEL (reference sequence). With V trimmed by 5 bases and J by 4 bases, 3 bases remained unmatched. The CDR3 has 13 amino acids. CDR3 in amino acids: CASSTSGLYEQYF. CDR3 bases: TGTGCCAGCAGCACTAGCGGGCTTTACGAGCAGTACTTC.

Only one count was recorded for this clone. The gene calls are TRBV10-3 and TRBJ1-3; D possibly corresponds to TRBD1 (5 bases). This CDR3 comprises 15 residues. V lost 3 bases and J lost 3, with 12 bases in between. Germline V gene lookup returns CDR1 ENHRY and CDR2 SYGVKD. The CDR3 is CAISDPGRDGNTIYF. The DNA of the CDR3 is TGTGCCATCAGTGACCCCGGCAGGGATGGAAACACCATATATTTT.

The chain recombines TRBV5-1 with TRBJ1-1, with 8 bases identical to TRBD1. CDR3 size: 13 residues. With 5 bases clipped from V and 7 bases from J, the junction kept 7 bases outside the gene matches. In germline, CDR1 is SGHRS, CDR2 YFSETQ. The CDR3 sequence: CASRQDRAGEAFF. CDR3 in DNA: TGCGCCAGCAGACAGGACAGGGCTGGTGAAGCTTTCTTT. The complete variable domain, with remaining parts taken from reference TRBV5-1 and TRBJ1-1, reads KAGVTQTPRYLIKTRGQQVTLSCSPISGHRSVSWYQQTPGQGLQFLFEYFSETQRNKGNFPGRFSGRQFSNSRSEMNVSTLELGDSALYLCASRQDRAGEAFFGQGTRLTVV.

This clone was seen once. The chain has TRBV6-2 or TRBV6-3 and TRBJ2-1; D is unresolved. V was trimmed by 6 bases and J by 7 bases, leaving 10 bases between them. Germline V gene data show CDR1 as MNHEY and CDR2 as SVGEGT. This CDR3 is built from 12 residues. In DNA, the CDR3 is TGTGCCAGCAGATACGGTTGGAATGAGCAGTTCTTC. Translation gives CASRYGWNEQFF.

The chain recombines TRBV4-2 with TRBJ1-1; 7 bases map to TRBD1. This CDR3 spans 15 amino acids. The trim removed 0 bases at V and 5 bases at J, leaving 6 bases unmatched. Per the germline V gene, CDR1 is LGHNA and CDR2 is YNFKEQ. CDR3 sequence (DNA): TGTGCCAGCAGCCAAGATCTAAGCAGGGGGACTGAAGCTTTCTTT. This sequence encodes CASSQDLSRGTEAFF.

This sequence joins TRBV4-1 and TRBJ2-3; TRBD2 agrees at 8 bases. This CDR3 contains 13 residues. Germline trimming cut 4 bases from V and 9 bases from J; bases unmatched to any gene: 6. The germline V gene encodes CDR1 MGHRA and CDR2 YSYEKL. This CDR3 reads CASSPGRGSTQYF. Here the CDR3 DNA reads TGCGCCAGCAGCCCCGGGAGGGGGAGCACGCAGTATTTT.

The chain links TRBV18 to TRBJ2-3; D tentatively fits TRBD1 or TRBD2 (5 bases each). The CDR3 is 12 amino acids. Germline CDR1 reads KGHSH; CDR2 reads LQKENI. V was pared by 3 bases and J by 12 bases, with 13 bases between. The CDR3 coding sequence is TGTGCCAGCTCACCTCGGGACCAAACACAGTATTTT. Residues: CASSPRDQTQYF.

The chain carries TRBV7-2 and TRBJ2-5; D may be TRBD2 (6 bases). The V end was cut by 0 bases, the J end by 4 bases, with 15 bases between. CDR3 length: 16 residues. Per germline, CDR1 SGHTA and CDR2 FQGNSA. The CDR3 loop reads CASSLAGGAGLETQYF. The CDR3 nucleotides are TGTGCCAGCAGCTTAGCTGGAGGTGCGGGGCTAGAGACCCAGTACTTC.

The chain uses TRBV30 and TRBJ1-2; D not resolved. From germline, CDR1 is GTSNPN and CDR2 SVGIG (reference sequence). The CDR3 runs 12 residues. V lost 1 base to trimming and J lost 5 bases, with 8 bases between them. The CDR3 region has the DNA TGTGCCTGGAGTGGAGGGTTTTATGGCTACACCTTC. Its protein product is CAWSGGFYGYTF.

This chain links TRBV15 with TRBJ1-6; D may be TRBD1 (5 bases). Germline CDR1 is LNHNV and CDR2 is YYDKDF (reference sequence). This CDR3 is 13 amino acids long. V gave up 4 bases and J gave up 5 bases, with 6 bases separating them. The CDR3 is CATSNRNNSPLHF. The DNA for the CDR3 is TGTGCCACCAGCAACAGGAATAATTCACCCCTCCACTTT.

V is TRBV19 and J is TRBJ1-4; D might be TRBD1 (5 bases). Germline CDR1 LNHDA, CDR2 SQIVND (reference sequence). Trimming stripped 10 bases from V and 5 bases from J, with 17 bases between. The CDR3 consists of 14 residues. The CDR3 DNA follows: TGTGCCACCGCCGATAGACAGAACAATGAAAAACTGTTTTTT. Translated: CATADRQNNEKLFF.

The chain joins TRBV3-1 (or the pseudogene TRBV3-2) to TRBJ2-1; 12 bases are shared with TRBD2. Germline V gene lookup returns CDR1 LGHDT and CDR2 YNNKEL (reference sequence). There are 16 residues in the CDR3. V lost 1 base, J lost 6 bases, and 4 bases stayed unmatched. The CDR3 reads CASSQGTSGRSNEQFF. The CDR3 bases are TGTGCCAGCAGCCAAGGAACTAGCGGGAGGTCCAATGAGCAGTTCTTC.

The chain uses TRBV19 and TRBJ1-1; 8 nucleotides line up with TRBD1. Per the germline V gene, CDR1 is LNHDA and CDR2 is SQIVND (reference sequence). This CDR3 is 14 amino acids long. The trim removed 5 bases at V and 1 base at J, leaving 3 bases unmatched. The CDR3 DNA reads TGTGCCAGTAGTGTTACAGGGGGGAACACTGAAGCTTTCTTT. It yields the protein CASSVTGGNTEAFF. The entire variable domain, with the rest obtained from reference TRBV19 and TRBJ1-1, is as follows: DGGITQSPKYLFRKEGQNVTLSCEQNLNHDAMYWYRQDPGQGLRLIYYSQIVNDFQKGDIAEGYSVSREKKESFPLTVTSAQKNPTAFYLCASSVTGGNTEAFFGQGTRLTVV.